These 2 T cell receptor beta chains share one sample of origin, sequenced in a study of PD-1 blockade in classical Hodgkin lymphoma. TCRdb's copy holds only in-frame clones and misses some; the assay was immunoSEQ multiplex PCR. The sample has about 93,000 clones, about four fifths seen once. Every one of the patients relapsed after autologous stem cell transplantation (brentuximab vedotin exposure was variable). The material sequenced was peripheral blood mononuclear cells (PBMCs), taken before the second cycle of nivolumab. The receptors originated from a human donor with classical Hodgkin lymphoma.

The genes are TRBV7-8 and TRBJ1-2; D is perhaps TRBD1 (6 bases). The germline V gene encodes CDR1 SGHVS and CDR2 FQNEAQ. The CDR3 length is 14 residues. Trimming removed 2 bases from V and 4 bases from J, with 11 bases in between. The CDR3 here is CASSLLPGAYGYTF. The CDR3 DNA reads as TGTGCCAGCAGCTTATTGCCAGGGGCCTATGGCTACACCTTC. The whole variable domain, filled in from reference TRBV7-8 and TRBJ1-2, reads GAGVSQSPRYKVAKRGQDVALRCDPISGHVSLFWYQQALGQGPEFLTYFQNEAQLDKSGLPSDRFFAERPEGSVSTLKIQRTQQEDSAVYLCASSLLPGAYGYTFGSGTRLTVV.

This chain links TRBV10-3 with TRBJ1-1, with D perhaps matching TRBD1 (5 bases). The CDR3 spans 13 residues. Germline V gene data show CDR1 as ENHRY and CDR2 as SYGVKD. The V end was cut by 2 bases, the J end by 3 bases, with 7 bases between. Written as DNA, the CDR3 is TGTGCCATCAGTGAGATGGGGGACACTGAAGCTTTCTTT. Translating gives CAISEMGDTEAFF.